The sequence of this T cell receptor beta chain was determined in a study of Graves' ophthalmopathy and Graves' hyperthyroidism (dated by TCRdb to 2016 to 2019). For the wider study: Peripheral blood was collected at initial diagnosis, before any treatment. The study used signatures of the TCR beta repertoire to tell Graves' ophthalmopathy apart from Graves' hyperthyroidism and to predict which patients would progress to ophthalmopathy. T-cell repertoires of thyroid tissue and blood were compared in over five hyperthyroidism patients. An independent validation cohort was composed of around 19 hyperthyroidism patients and around 16 patients who later progressed from hyperthyroidism to ophthalmopathy. In total, around 130 blood samples were TCR-sequenced: approximately 40 ophthalmopathy, 75 hyperthyroidism and 17 hyperthyroidism-to-ophthalmopathy patients. To explore V-J signatures distinguishing ophthalmopathy from hyperthyroidism, a discovery set of around 97 patients (roughly 45 ophthalmopathy, 57 stable hyperthyroidism) was enrolled. Following sampling, methimazole starting at 30 mg daily was administered to hyperthyroidism patients, and high-dose intravenous methylprednisolone was administered to ophthalmopathy patients.

Trimming takes 6 bases off V and 0 bases off J; junction bases not matched to a gene: 7. Including the terminal cysteine and phenylalanine, the CDR3 comprises 17 residues. Of the read, only the CDR3 DNA is kept; its 51 bases are in frame from base 1. CDR1 SNHLY and CDR2 FYNNEI were looked up in the germline V gene. This clonotype was counted at least ten times. It has no known antigen specificity. No much larger clonotype is one base removed from it; base qualities were not supplied. The ophthalmopathy patients had moderately to severely active disease, with a Clinical Activity Score of 3 or higher, a NOSPECS grade of 4 or higher, and a disease duration of less than 3 months. Anyone with other autoimmune diseases, uncontrolled infections, pregnancy or lactation was excluded from the study. Diagnosis was based on clinical symptoms, serum thyroxine, TRAb, thyroid ultrasound and orbital computed tomography. Ficoll-Paque density gradient centrifugation was used to isolate PBMCs from 9.5 to 10 ml of fresh peripheral blood. Trizol reagent was used to extract the total RNA, and its quality was then checked on an Agilent 2100 Bioanalyzer.

TCR beta CDR3 regions were amplified from RNA transcripts for repertoire sequencing. HTBI primers and the Qiagen OneStep RT-PCR kit were used in a first-round RT-PCR, which was followed by a second-round multiplex PCR, size selection and purification. Libraries were sequenced paired-end with 100 bp reads on an Illumina HiSeq2000. The study's processing was this. SOAPnuke was used to process the reads, throwing out any read that had adapters, had uncalled bases, had a mean Phred below 15, or lacked an exact constant-primer or identifier match. COPE v1.2.5 was used to merge high-quality paired reads. Unique nucleotide sequences were defined as clonotypes and aligned to IMGT TRB V, D and J references using MiTCR v1.1. Only V-J combinations with frequency above 0.0001 were analysed, covering approximately 99% of repertoires. For each V-J combination, a TCR clonal expansion and chaos score was defined as the ratio of F50 clonal expansion to chaos observed in the TCRdist matrix. Welch's t-statistics and random forest were used to narrow the features down to approximately twelve V-J combinations, which were then fed into a naive Bayes classifier. The Morisita-Horn index was used to measure how similar the thyroid and blood repertoires were. TCRdb trimmed the raw reads at Q25, called clones with MiXCR and kept productive beta chains. Rows are combined by CDR3 protein, so each entry shows the most common genes and DNA. None of the V and J calls come from the authors' own analysis; TCRdb made them. For this sample the table gives 600,000 to 950,000 distinct CDR3 sequences, of which around 40% were detected only once. The top ten clones comprise less than 55% of the sample.

The full study reports these points: Most of the expanded thyroid clonotypes with a frequency above 0.001 were also detected in blood, and it was suggested that the thyroid immune response may be reflected by blood repertoires. Sample size was not statistically predetermined, and group allocation was not concealed from the investigators. The 13-signature model separated ophthalmopathy from stable hyperthyroidism with 85% to 90% sensitivity and 81.08% specificity in cross-validation, and 80%/75% in the test set. In validation, the model predicted ophthalmopathy progression with 55% to 71% sensitivity and around 72% specificity; some 13 predicted patients were CT-confirmed with GO in a median of approximately 6.2 months.

The sequence links TRBV2 to TRBJ2-6; TRBD1 agrees with 8 junctional bases. The origin of this receptor is an adult man with Graves' ophthalmopathy. Sequencing was performed on peripheral blood. The nucleotide sequence reads TGTGCCAGCAGGGTGACAGGGGCAACCTCTGGGGCCAACGTCCTGACTTTC. Translated, this is CASRVTGATSGANVLTF.